This T cell receptor beta chain was sequenced during a study of early T cells in non-severe SARS-CoV-2 infection (dated by TCRdb to the early 2020s). Some background on the complete study: Because TCR sequencing was done on bulk RNA from unsorted whole blood, the alpha and beta chains could not be paired. The research as a whole found: VDJdb matching was skewed toward anti-spike CD8 responses and likely underestimated virus-specific expansions by missing private and CD4 specificities.

Library preparation was by 5' RACE. The sequencing machine was a NextSeq 500. The TCR library protocol attached unique molecular identifiers to individual cDNA molecules to correct for sequencing error and PCR bias. Both TCR alpha and beta chains were sequenced, and tight co-correlation was observed between alpha and beta sequence abundances in each sample. As for how the authors treated the data: Decombinator V4 was used to annotate TCR sequences for V gene, J gene and CDR3. TCRs were defined as expanded if a significant change between any two time points was detected under a Poisson model with p below 0.0001. TCR abundances were normalised to the total number of TCRs sequenced per sample and expressed as counts per million. TRAV1-2 paired with TRAJ12, TRAJ20 or TRAJ33 defined MAIT TCRs, while TRAV10 paired with TRAJ18 defined iNKT TCRs. VDJdb, accessed 1 November 2021, was searched for CMV, EBV and SARS-CoV-2 annotated TCRs, excluding TCRs annotated for multiple antigens. TCRdb reprocessing: public reads trimmed at Q25 with fastp, clones called with MiXCR, in-frame beta chains kept. Rows matching on CDR3 protein sequence are summarized as one entry with the most common DNA and genes. The V and J calls, along with clone size, are taken from TCRdb and not from the paper's own processing. The sample records tens of thousands of distinct CDR3 sequences, roughly 5.9% of which are singletons. Roughly 6.4% of the sample lies in the top ten.

A case-control design nested within a healthcare worker cohort in London, UK, was used, with weekly nasopharyngeal swab PCR tests and blood sampling performed. Healthcare workers were recruited during the week of the UK lockdown, between 23 and 31 March 2020, and followed weekly for up to roughly 15 weeks. The CDR3 holds 16 amino acids from the cysteine to the phenylalanine. Only the CDR3 DNA stays, 48 bases, in frame from base 1. V is cut by 0 bases and J by 7 bases, and the space between the germline ends is 19 bases. The germline V gene (reference sequence) supplies CDR1 DFQATT and CDR2 SNEGSKA. This clonotype appeared many times. Its antigen remains undetermined. Nothing much larger sits one base from this clone, and base qualities are not available.

This clonotype originated in an adult who was a healthcare worker with PCR-confirmed SARS-CoV-2 infection or an uninfected control (not recorded which). The chain is encoded by TRBV20-1 joined to TRBJ2-1, and perhaps TRBD2 as D gene, on 6 matching bases. Sequenced material: whole blood. The CDR3 has the sequence CSARDRGTSSRNEQFF. Here is the DNA: TGCAGTGCTAGAGATCGAGGAACTAGCTCAAGGAATGAGCAGTTCTTC.